This TCR beta chain derives from a study of blood T cell repertoires in COVID-19. Assay used: immunoSEQ multiplex PCR; TCRdb lists only in-frame clones, some missing. The sample lists 150,000 to 200,000 clones, about 86% occurring once. V was shortened by 1 base and J by 4 bases, with 8 bases between the two germline ends. Per germline, CDR1 SGHTS and CDR2 YDEGEE. The CDR3 has 13 residues. The sequencing input was peripheral blood. The TCR originated in a woman in her seventies who had recovered from COVID-19. This chain connects TRBV5-8 to TRBJ1-1; possible D gene TRBD1, 5 bases. Here the CDR3 reads CASSLYQGTEAFF. CDR3 coding DNA: TGTGCCAGCAGCTTGTATCAGGGCACTGAAGCTTTCTTT. Complete variable domain (other parts from reference TRBV5-8 and TRBJ1-1): EAGVTQSPTHLIKTRGQQATLRCSPISGHTSVYWYQQALGLGLQFLLWYDEGEERNRGNFPPRFSGRQFPNYSSELNVNALELEDSALYLCASSLYQGTEAFFGQGTRLTVV.